The entry that follows covers one T cell receptor beta chain sequence. This sample stems from a study of cytomegalovirus exposure and HLA in healthy donors. Primers: 60 Vbeta forward and 13 Jbeta reverse. TCRdb's copy holds only in-frame clones and misses some; the assay was immunoSEQ multiplex PCR. In the table there are about 140,000 clones, roughly 80% of which are singletons. The CDR3 is 17 residues long. Germline lookup yields CDR1 KGHSH and CDR2 LQKENI. V was pared by 2 bases and J by 0 bases, with 6 bases of the junction left unmatched. Material for sequencing was PBMCs. The chain has TRBV18 and TRBJ2-5, with 10 bases fitting TRBD2. The receptor was derived from a woman aged 45 to 65 in good health and CMV-seropositive. CDR3 protein: CASSPTASGGYQETQYF. The CDR3 coding sequence is TGTGCCAGCTCACCAACAGCTAGCGGGGGTTACCAAGAGACCCAGTACTTC.